This T cell receptor beta chain is from a study of shared clonotypes between healthy human individuals. This CDR3 comprises 14 residues. The V segment lost 8 bases and the J segment 0 bases; nucleotides outside the gene matches: 5. The germline CDR1 and CDR2 sequences are SQVTM and ANQGSEA. TCRdb's table, derived via immunoSEQ multiplex PCR, lists solely in-frame clones and lacks some. This sample has over 750,000 clones; approximately 97% occur once, and the top ten carry less than 0.25%. It was CD45RO-negative cells, positively selected for CCR7, that made up naive CD8 cells, with terminally differentiated effector memory CD45RA+ cells excluded.

This TCR was recovered from a man younger than 45 in good health. The genes are TRBV29-1 and TRBJ2-1, with 9 bases aligning to TRBD1. Sequencing input: naive CD8+ T cells sorted from blood. This CDR3 is CSTDRGRSYNEQFF. The DNA for the CDR3 is TGCAGCACGGACAGGGGACGCTCCTACAATGAGCAGTTCTTC.